This T cell receptor beta chain was profiled in a study of T cells in women clearing cervical HPV infection. Sequencing was performed with immunoSEQ multiplex PCR; in TCRdb, only in-frame clones are kept and a portion is missing. The sample has under 50,000 clones; the top ten hold approximately 0.98%. Trimming shortened V by 4 bases and J by 0 bases, and 16 bases separated the two germline ends. The germline gives CDR1 SNHLY, CDR2 FYNNEI. The CDR3 has 18 amino acids. As regards this clone: The observed sequence ends 3 residues before the CDR3 terminus, with the missing tail filled in from the germline J gene.

The sequencing input was blood buffy coat. The TCR originated in a woman aged 18 to 75 with a cervical HPV16 infection that either progressed to CIN3+ or cleared (not recorded which). V is TRBV2 and J is TRBJ1-6; D uncertain. This chain's CDR3 is CASSGRLGRSSYNSPLHF. The CDR3 DNA, read in part, is TGTGCCAGCAGTGGAAGGTTAGGCAGGAGCTCCTATAATTCACCC.